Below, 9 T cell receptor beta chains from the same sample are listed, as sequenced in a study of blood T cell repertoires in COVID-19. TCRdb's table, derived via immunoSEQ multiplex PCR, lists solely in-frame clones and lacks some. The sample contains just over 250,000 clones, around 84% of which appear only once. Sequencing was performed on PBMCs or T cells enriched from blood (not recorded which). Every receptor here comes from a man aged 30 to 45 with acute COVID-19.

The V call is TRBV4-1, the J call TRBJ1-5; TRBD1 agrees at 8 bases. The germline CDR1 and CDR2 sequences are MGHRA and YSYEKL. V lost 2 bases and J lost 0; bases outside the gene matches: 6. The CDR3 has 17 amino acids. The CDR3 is CASSQPTGGNSNQPQHF. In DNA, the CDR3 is TGCGCCAGCAGCCAACCCACAGGGGGAAATAGCAATCAGCCCCAGCATTTT.

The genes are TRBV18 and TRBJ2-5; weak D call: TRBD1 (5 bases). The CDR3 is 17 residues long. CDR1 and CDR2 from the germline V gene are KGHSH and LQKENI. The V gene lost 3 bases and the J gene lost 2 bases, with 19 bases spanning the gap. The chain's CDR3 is CASSPQQGKTIQETQYF. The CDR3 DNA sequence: TGTGCCAGCTCACCCCAGCAGGGCAAGACGATACAAGAGACCCAGTACTTC. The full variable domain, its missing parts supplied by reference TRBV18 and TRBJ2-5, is NAGVMQNPRHLVRRRGQEARLRCSPMKGHSHVYWYRQLPEEGLKFMVYLQKENIIDESGMPKERFSAEFPKEGPSILRIQQVVRGDSAAYFCASSPQQGKTIQETQYFGPGTRLLVL.

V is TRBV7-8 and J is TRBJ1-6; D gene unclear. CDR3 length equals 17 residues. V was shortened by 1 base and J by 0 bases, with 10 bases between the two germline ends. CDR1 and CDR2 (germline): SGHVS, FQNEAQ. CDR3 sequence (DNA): TGTGCCAGCAGCTTAGTTTCCGCCAGCTCCTATAATTCACCCCTCCACTTT. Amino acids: CASSLVSASSYNSPLHF.

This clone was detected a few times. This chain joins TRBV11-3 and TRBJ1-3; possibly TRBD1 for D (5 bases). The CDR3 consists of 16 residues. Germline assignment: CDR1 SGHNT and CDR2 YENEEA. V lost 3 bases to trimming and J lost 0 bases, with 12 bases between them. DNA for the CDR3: TGTGCCAGCAGCTTTTTCTCGGACACCTCTGGAAACACCATATATTTT. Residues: CASSFFSDTSGNTIYF.

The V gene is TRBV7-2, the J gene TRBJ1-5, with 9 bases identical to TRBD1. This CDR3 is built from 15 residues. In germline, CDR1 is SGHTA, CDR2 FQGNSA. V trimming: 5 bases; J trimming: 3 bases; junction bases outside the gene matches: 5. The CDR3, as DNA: TGTGCCAGCAGCCAGGGACAGGGCTACAATCAGCCCCAGCATTTT. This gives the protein CASSQGQGYNQPQHF.

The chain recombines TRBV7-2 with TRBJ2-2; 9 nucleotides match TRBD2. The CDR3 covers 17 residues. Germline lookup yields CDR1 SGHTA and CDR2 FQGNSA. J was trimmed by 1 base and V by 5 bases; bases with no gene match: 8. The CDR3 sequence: CASSRLALAGNTGELFF. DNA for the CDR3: TGTGCCAGCAGCCGGCTCGCACTAGCGGGGAACACCGGGGAGCTGTTTTTT.

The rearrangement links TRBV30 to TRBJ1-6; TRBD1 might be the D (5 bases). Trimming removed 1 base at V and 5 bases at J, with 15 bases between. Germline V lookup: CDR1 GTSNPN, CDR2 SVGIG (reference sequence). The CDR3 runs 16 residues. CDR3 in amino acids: CAWSGHQGGHNSPLHF. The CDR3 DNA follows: TGTGCCTGGAGTGGGCACCAGGGTGGCCATAATTCACCCCTCCACTTT.

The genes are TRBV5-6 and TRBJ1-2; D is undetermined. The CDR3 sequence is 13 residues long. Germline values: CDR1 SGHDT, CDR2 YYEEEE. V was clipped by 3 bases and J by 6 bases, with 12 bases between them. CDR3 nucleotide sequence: TGTGCCAGCAGCTCCGTATCGGAGGATGGCTACACCTTC. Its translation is CASSSVSEDGYTF.

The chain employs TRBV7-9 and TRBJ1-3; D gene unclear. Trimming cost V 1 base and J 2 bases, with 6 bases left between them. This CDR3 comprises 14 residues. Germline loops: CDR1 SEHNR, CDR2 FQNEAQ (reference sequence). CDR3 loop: CASSLVNTGNTIYF. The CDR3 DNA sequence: TGTGCCAGCAGCTTAGTTAACACTGGAAACACCATATATTTT. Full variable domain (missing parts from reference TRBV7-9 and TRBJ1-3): DTGVSQNPRHKITKRGQNVTFRCDPISEHNRLYWYRQTLGQGPEFLTYFQNEAQLEKSRLLSDRFSAERPKGSFSTLEIQRTEQGDSAMYLCASSLVNTGNTIYFGEGSWLTVV.